This T cell receptor (beta chain) comes out of a study of T cell changes during pregnancy in multiple sclerosis. This table comes from immunoSEQ multiplex PCR, and its TCRdb copy is limited to in-frame clones, with some not included. The sample gives tens of thousands of clones, more than 90% of which show up once; approximately 0.62% is in the top ten. V was clipped by 5 bases and J by 8 bases, with 12 bases between them. Germline-derived CDR1 and CDR2 are DFQATT and SNEGSKA (reference sequence). The CDR3 extends over 11 amino acids. The clonotype comes from a female donor with multiple sclerosis, enrolled in a pregnancy study. The sequencing here drew on CD4+ T cells from peripheral blood mononuclear cells, taken in the first trimester of pregnancy. This chain uses TRBV20-1 with TRBJ1-2; possibly TRBD1 for D (5 bases). The CDR3, as DNA: TGCAGTGCTCCCTTGGGGGGGGGCTACACCTTC. Its protein product is CSAPLGGGYTF.